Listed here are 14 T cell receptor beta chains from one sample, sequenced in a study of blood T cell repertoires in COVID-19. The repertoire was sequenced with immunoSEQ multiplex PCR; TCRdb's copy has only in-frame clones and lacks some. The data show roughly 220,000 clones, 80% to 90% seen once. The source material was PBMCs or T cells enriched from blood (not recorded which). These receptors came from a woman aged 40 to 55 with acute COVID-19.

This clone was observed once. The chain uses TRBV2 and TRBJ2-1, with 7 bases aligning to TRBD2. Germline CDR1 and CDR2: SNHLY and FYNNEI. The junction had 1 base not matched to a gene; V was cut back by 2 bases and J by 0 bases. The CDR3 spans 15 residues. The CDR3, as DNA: TGTGCCAGCAGTGAAAGCGGGATCTCCTACAATGAGCAGTTCTTC. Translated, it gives CASSESGISYNEQFF.

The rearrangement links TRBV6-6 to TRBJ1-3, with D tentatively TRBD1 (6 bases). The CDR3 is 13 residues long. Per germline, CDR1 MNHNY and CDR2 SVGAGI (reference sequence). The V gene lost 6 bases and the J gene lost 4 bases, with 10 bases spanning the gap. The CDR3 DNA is TGTGCCAGCAGGGGTGGGACAGGAAACACCATATATTTT. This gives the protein CASRGGTGNTIYF.

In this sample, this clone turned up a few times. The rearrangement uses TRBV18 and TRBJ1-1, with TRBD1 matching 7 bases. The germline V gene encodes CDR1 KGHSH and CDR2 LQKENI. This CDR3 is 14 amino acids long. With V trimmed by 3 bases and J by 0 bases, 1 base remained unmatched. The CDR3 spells CASSPGQMNTEAFF. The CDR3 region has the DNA TGTGCCAGCTCACCGGGACAGATGAACACTGAAGCTTTCTTT.

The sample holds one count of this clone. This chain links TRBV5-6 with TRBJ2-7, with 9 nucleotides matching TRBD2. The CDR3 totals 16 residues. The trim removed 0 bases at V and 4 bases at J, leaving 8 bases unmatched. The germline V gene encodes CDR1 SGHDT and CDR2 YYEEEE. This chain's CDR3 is CASSLAAASGIYEQYF. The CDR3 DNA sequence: TGTGCCAGCAGCTTGGCGGCGGCTAGCGGGATTTACGAGCAGTACTTC.

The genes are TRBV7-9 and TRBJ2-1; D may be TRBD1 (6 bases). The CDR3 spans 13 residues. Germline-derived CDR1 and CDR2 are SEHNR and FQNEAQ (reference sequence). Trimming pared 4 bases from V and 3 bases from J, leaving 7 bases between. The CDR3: CASSSGVYNEQFF. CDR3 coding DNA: TGTGCCAGCAGCTCAGGGGTCTACAATGAGCAGTTCTTC.

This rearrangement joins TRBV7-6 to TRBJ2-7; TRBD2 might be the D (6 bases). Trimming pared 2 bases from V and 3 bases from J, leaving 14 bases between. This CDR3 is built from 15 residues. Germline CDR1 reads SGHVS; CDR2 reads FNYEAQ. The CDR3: CASSLTGEDYYEQYF. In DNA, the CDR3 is TGTGCCAGCAGCTTAACGGGGGAGGATTACTACGAGCAGTACTTC.

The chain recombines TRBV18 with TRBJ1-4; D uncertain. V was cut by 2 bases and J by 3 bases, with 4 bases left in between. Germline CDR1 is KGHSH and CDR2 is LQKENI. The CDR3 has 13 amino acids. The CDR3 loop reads CASSPGANEKLFF. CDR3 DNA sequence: TGTGCCAGCTCACCAGGAGCTAATGAAAAACTGTTTTTT.

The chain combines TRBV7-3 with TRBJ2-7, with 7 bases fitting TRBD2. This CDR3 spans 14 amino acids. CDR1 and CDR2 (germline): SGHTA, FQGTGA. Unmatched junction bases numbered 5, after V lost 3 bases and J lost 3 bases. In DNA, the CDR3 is TGTGCCAGCAGCTTCGGCGGGAGCAACTACGAGCAGTACTTC. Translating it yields CASSFGGSNYEQYF.

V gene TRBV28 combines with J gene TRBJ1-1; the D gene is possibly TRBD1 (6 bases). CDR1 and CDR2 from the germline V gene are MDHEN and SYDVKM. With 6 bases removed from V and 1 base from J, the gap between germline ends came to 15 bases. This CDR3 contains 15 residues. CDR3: CASREYDRKNTEAFF. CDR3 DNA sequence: TGTGCCAGCAGGGAATACGACAGGAAGAACACTGAAGCTTTCTTT.

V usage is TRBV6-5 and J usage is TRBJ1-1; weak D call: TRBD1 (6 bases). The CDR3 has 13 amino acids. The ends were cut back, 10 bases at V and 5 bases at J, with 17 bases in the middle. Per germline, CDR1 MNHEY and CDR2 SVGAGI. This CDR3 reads CAIQGFWETEAFF. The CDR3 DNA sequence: TGTGCCATTCAGGGGTTTTGGGAAACTGAAGCTTTCTTT.

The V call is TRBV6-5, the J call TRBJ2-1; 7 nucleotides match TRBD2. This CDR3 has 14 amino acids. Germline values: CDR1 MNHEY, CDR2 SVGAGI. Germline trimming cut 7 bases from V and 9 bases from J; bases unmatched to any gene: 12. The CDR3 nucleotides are TGTGCCAGCACCCAAAACGGACTAGACAGTGAGCAGTTCTTC. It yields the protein CASTQNGLDSEQFF.

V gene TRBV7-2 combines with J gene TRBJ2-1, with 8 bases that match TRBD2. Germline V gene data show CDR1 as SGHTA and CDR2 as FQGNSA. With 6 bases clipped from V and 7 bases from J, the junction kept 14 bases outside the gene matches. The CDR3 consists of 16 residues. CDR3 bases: TGTGCCAGCAGTTCGAACCCCACGGGAGGGCAAAATGAGCAGTTCTTC. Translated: CASSSNPTGGQNEQFF.

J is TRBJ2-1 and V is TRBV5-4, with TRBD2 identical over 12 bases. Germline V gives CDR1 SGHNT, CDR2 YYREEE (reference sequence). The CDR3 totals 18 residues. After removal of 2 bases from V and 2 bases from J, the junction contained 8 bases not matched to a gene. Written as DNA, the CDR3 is TGTGCCAGCAGCTTACACCGAAGGACTAGCGGGACCTACAATGAGCAGTTCTTC. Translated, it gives CASSLHRRTSGTYNEQFF.

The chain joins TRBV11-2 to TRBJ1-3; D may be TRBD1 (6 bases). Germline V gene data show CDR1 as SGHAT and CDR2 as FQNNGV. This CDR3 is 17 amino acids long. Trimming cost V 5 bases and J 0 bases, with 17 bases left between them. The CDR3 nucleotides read TGTGCCAGCAGCCGTACCGGGACACAAATCTCTGGAAACACCATATATTTT. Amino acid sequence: CASSRTGTQISGNTIYF.